This T cell receptor beta chain was recorded in a study of blood T cell repertoires in COVID-19. Study information: Samples came from the United States, Italy and Spain, spanning acute and convalescent COVID-19. T cells, B-cell-depleted T cells, or PBMCs provided the cDNA or gDNA that served as material.

Original processing methods: Scientists estimated how many nucleated cells there were by amplifying reference gene primers. This table comes from immunoSEQ multiplex PCR, and its TCRdb copy is limited to in-frame clones, with some not included. The D gene and trimming were derived from the DNA, and the V and J assignments and clone size from that table. The sample has 43,000 or so clones, more than 90% seen once; the top ten hold about 6%. The CDR3 sequence is 17 residues long. Germline V lookup: CDR1 MNHEY, CDR2 SMNVEV (reference sequence). After removal of 3 bases from V and 0 bases from J, the junction contained 4 bases not matched to a gene. This clone was seen once.

The clonotype comes from a human donor in a cohort sampled during active COVID-19. The chain has TRBV27 and TRBJ1-6, with 8 nucleotides matching TRBD1. The sample consisted of peripheral blood. Here the CDR3 DNA reads TGTGCCAGCAGTTTTGGTACAGGGGGCTCCTATAATTCACCCCTCCACTTT. Residues: CASSFGTGGSYNSPLHF.